What follows are 12 T cell receptor beta chains derived from one specimen sequenced in a study of OX40 agonist ivuxolimab in advanced cancers. Profiled with immunoSEQ multiplex PCR; TCRdb holds only in-frame clones, not every one. Here the sample spans tens of thousands of clones, about 89% being singletons. Material: CD4+ or CD8+ T cells sorted from blood, obtained in a trial of the OX40 agonist ivuxolimab. Receptor source: an adult with an advanced solid tumor such as melanoma, head and neck, liver or kidney cancer.

The chain recombines TRBV5-4 with TRBJ2-2, with D perhaps matching TRBD1 or TRBD2 (6 bases each). The V end lost 3 bases, the J end lost 6 bases, and 15 bases lay between the germline ends. Germline V gene lookup returns CDR1 SGHNT and CDR2 YYREEE (reference sequence). CDR3 size: 15 residues. This CDR3 reads CASSSDSRDSGELFF. CDR3 sequence (DNA): TGTGCCAGCAGCTCGGACAGTAGGGACTCCGGGGAGCTGTTTTTT. Together with reference TRBV5-4 and TRBJ2-2, the CDR3 gives the full variable domain: ETGVTQSPTHLIKTRGQQVTLRCSSQSGHNTVSWYQQALGQGPQFIFQYYREEENGRGNFPPRFSGLQFPNYSSELNVNALELDDSALYLCASSSDSRDSGELFFGEGSRLTVL.

This chain connects TRBV15 to TRBJ2-6, with unresolved D. The CDR3 runs 12 residues. Germline loops: CDR1 LNHNV, CDR2 YYDKDF (reference sequence). V lost 8 bases and J 0 bases, leaving 2 bases between the germline ends. CDR3 amino acids: CATHSGANVLTF. The CDR3 DNA sequence: TGTGCCACCCACTCTGGGGCCAACGTCCTGACTTTC.

V usage is TRBV27 and J usage is TRBJ2-5; a weak D match, TRBD2 (5 bases). This CDR3 region has 13 residues. Trimming cost V 2 bases and J 6 bases, with 10 bases left between them. Germline V gene data show CDR1 as MNHEY and CDR2 as SMNVEV (reference sequence). As DNA, the CDR3 is TGTGCCAGCAGTTTACGAGGGATGAAGACCCAGTACTTC. Translating it yields CASSLRGMKTQYF.

This clone is a singleton in its sample. The chain is built from TRBV5-1 and TRBJ1-1; a possible D gene is TRBD1 (5 bases). From germline, CDR1 is SGHRS and CDR2 YFSETQ. The CDR3 is made up of 14 amino acids. The V end was cut by 4 bases, the J end by 7 bases, with 17 bases between. The chain's CDR3 is CASSPGSGAFEAFF. The CDR3 region has the DNA TGCGCCAGCAGCCCGGGAAGTGGGGCGTTTGAAGCTTTCTTT.

V and J are TRBV7-9 and TRBJ2-1; 8 bases align to TRBD2. The junction had 14 bases not matched to a gene; V was cut back by 5 bases and J by 5 bases. Germline V gives CDR1 SEHNR, CDR2 FQNEAQ (reference sequence). This CDR3 has 17 amino acids. Written as DNA, the CDR3 is TGTGCCAGCAGCCCCCCTACCGGGACTAGAGAAGACAATGAGCAGTTCTTC. The encoded protein is CASSPPTGTREDNEQFF.

This clone is medium-sized. V is TRBV19 and J is TRBJ1-5, with TRBD1 matching over 7 bases. The CDR3 extends over 16 amino acids. Germline CDR1 and CDR2: LNHDA and SQIVND (reference sequence). J lost 0 bases, V lost 4 bases, and 6 bases had no gene match. The CDR3 protein is CASSTMGQYSNQPQHF. The DNA for the CDR3 is TGTGCCAGTAGTACAATGGGACAGTATAGCAATCAGCCCCAGCATTTT.

In this sample, this clone turned up once. The chain employs TRBV19 and TRBJ1-1, with D possibly TRBD1 on 5 matching bases. Germline values: CDR1 LNHDA, CDR2 SQIVND (reference sequence). With 9 bases removed from V and 5 bases from J, the gap between germline ends came to 19 bases. The CDR3 sequence is 14 residues long. Here the CDR3 reads CASAPWQGMTEAFF. The CDR3 DNA reads TGTGCCAGCGCCCCGTGGCAGGGAATGACTGAAGCTTTCTTT.

This chain joins TRBV6-1 and TRBJ2-2; D remains unclear. The V gene's germline CDR1 is MNHNS and CDR2 SASEGT. The V and J ends lost 10 bases and 0 bases respectively, with 3 bases between them. The CDR3 has 11 amino acids. The CDR3 loop reads CAITNTGELFF. CDR3 coding DNA: TGTGCCATCACGAACACCGGGGAGCTGTTTTTT.

V and J are TRBV5-1 and TRBJ1-6; TRBD1 aligns across 9 bases. Trimming removed 4 bases from V and 9 bases from J; junction bases left unmatched: 5. Germline loops: CDR1 SGHRS, CDR2 YFSETQ. This CDR3 spans 14 amino acids. CDR3 in amino acids: CASSPGTGSSPLHF. Here the CDR3 DNA reads TGCGCCAGCAGCCCCGGGACAGGGAGTTCACCCCTCCACTTT.

V is TRBV18 and J is TRBJ2-7, with 9 bases aligning to TRBD1. CDR1 is KGHSH, CDR2 LQKENI, per germline. This CDR3 contains 15 residues. V lost 0 bases, J lost 7 bases, and 7 bases stayed unmatched. CDR3 amino acids: CASSPPLTGGQEQYF. The CDR3 DNA reads TGTGCCAGCTCACCACCCTTGACAGGGGGACAGGAGCAGTACTTC.

The V gene is TRBV19, the J gene TRBJ2-6, with no clear D. The germline gives CDR1 LNHDA, CDR2 SQIVND (reference sequence). The V gene lost 3 bases and the J gene lost 4 bases, with 4 bases spanning the gap. This CDR3 spans 13 amino acids. CDR3 sequence reads: CASSMSGANVLTF. The CDR3 DNA sequence: TGTGCCAGTAGTATGTCGGGGGCCAACGTCCTGACTTTC.

The chain couples TRBV7-9 to TRBJ2-7, with a possible D match to TRBD2 (5 bases). V lost 5 bases and J lost 1, with 9 bases in between. The CDR3 extends over 13 amino acids. The germline V gene encodes CDR1 SEHNR and CDR2 FQNEAQ (reference sequence). The CDR3 DNA follows: TGTGCCAGCAGCAAGCGGTTATCCTACGAGCAGTACTTC. This codes for CASSKRLSYEQYF.